This TCR beta chain was sequenced during a study of T cells after yellow fever vaccination. Across the whole study: Low-cell-number fractions were prepared with SMART-Seq v4 Ultra Low Input.

5'RACE template switching generated TCR cDNA, adding a universal primer site and UMIs. TCRdb reprocessed the 5' RACE reads via MiXCR and lists one record per CDR3 protein. The sample contains around 230,000 distinct CDR3 sequences, 6.5% to 7.5% of which appear only once. Germline lookup yields CDR1 SGHDN and CDR2 FVKESK. V was cut by 2 bases and J by 4 bases, with 9 bases left in between. This CDR3 comprises 15 residues. Study observations and caveats: The presence of abundant clonotypes contaminating from the bulk population was possible in FACS-sorted repertoires. Post-booster samples contained most primary-vaccination clones (approximately 96% CD4, around 89% CD8).

About this clonotype itself: Its antigen is not identified.

The sequenced sample was CD4+ T cells sorted from PBMCs, obtained on the day of the yellow fever booster vaccination. The receptor was isolated from a man aged 25-40 years who received the YFV17D yellow fever vaccine. The V gene is TRBV14, the J gene TRBJ1-6; D is undetermined. Here the CDR3 reads CASSQTGTYNSPLHF. CDR3 sequence (DNA): TGTGCCAGCAGCCAAACGGGAACTTATAATTCACCCCTCCACTTT.